These T cell receptor beta chains were read from a single sample in a study of technical replicates of blood from several donors. TCRdb's table, derived via immunoSEQ multiplex PCR, lists solely in-frame clones and lacks some. The data contain over 50,000 clones, just over 90% of them seen just once; the ten biggest clones take up 4.2%. The sample taken for sequencing was PBMCs. The receptors derive from a human donor in good health. Some clones in this sample may be carry-over from other donors' samples. Both conserved end residues are part of each CDR3. D genes are given only for firm matches. Rows may omit the clone size; those that give it use once, few, many or a size class.

TRBD1 | TRBJ1-5 | TRBV7-2 | NA | TGTGCCAGCAGCACCGTATCAGGGGGGAGTCAGCCCCAGCATTTT | CASSTVSGGSQPQHF
TRBD2 | TRBJ2-2 | TRBV2 | NA | TGTGCCAGCAGGGGGACTAGCGGAGCCAACACCGGGGAGCTGTTTTTT | CASRGTSGANTGELFF
TRBD1 | TRBJ2-2 | TRBV28 | NA | TGTGCCAGCAGTTTCCCCGGGACAGGGGGAATCGCTACCGGGGAGCTGTTTTTT | CASSFPGTGGIATGELFF
NA | TRBJ1-1 | TRBV6-5 | NA | TGTGCCAGCAGTTACTCGAGAGGGGGAAACACTGAAGCCTTCTTT | CASSYSRGGNTEAFF
NA | TRBJ2-2 | TRBV7-4 | NA | TGTGCCAGCAGCTTACTTTTTCTCCCGAACACCGGGGAGCTGTTTTTT | CASSLLFLPNTGELFF
TRBD2 | TRBJ2-7 | TRBV7-9 | NA | TGTGCCAGCAGCCGGACTAGCGGGAGCTACGAGCAGTACTTC | CASSRTSGSYEQYF
NA | TRBJ1-1 | TRBV4-3 | NA | TGCGCCAGCAGCCAGACAGGTGAGATGAACACTGAAGCTTTCTTT | CASSQTGEMNTEAFF
TRBD1 | TRBJ1-1 | TRBV6-1 | NA | TGTGCCAGCAGTGAGCCTTCGGGACAGGGAAGGAAGGGGAACACTGAAGCTTTCTTT | CASSEPSGQGRKGNTEAFF
TRBD2 | TRBJ2-5 | TRBV7-2 | NA | TGTGCCAGCAGCTTAGGACTAGCGGGCGGGCAGGAGACCCAGTACTTC | CASSLGLAGGQETQYF
TRBD1 | TRBJ1-2 | TRBV7-9 | NA | TGTGCCAGCAGCTTAGAATTCGGGACAGGGGCGAATGGCTACACCTTC | CASSLEFGTGANGYTF
NA | TRBJ2-7 | TRBV19 | once | TGTGCCAGTAGTATATCGGAGGTGGGGAAGACCTACGAGCAGTACTTC | CASSISEVGKTYEQYF
TRBD1 | TRBJ1-2 | TRBV5-1 | NA | TGCGCCAGCAGCTTGGACAGGGGCCATGGCTACACCTTC | CASSLDRGHGYTF
NA | TRBJ1-1 | TRBV4-3 | NA | TGCGCCAGCAGCCAAGATCTATCGGGGAGCTACACTGAAGCTTTCTTT | CASSQDLSGSYTEAFF
TRBD1 | TRBJ1-1 | TRBV7-3 | once | TGTGCCAGCAGCTCGGGACAGGGGAACACTGAAGCTTTCTTT | CASSSGQGNTEAFF
NA | TRBJ2-7 | TRBV7-2 | NA | TGTGCCAGCAGCTTATTCCACAACGAGCAGTACTTC | CASSLFHNEQYF
NA | TRBJ1-4 | TRBV7-7 | NA | TGTGCCAGCAGCTTACTGGAGGGAGAAAAACTGTTTTTT | CASSLLEGEKLFF
NA | TRBJ1-1 | TRBV6-6 | NA | TGTGCCAGCAGTTACCTGGCAGAGGGGAACACTGAAGCTTTCTTT | CASSYLAEGNTEAFF
NA | TRBJ2-7 | TRBV4-2 | NA | TGTGCCAGCAGCCAGGGGGGAGCAAATACCTACGAGCAGTACTTC | CASSQGGANTYEQYF
TRBD1 | TRBJ2-1 | TRBV2 | NA | TGTGCCAGCGGGACAGGGGGTTTAAATGAGCAGTTCTTC | CASGTGGLNEQFF
TRBD1 | TRBJ2-7 | TRBV7-8 | NA | TGTGCCAGCAGCTTAGTCGACAGGGGTCCCTACGAGCAGTACTTC | CASSLVDRGPYEQYF
TRBD1 | TRBJ1-2 | TRBV6-6 | NA | TGTGCCAGCAGCAGGGGGCAGGGGTGGGACTACACCTTC | CASSRGQGWDYTF
TRBD2 | TRBJ2-3 | TRBV5-1 | NA | TGCGCCAGCAGCTTGGGTAGCGGGGGGAGCACAGATACGCAGTATTTT | CASSLGSGGSTDTQYF
NA | TRBJ2-7 | TRBV4-3 | NA | TGCGCCAGCAGCCAAGACCGGGACAAACTCTACGAGCAGTACTTC | CASSQDRDKLYEQYF
NA | TRBJ1-2 | TRBV7-8 | NA | TGTGCCAGCAGCTCCCCGACAGATTACTATGGCTACACCTTC | CASSSPTDYYGYTF
NA | TRBJ2-5 | TRBV9 | NA | TGTGCCAGCAGCGTAGAGGGCAGGGCCCAAGAGACCCAGTACTTC | CASSVEGRAQETQYF
NA | TRBJ1-4 | TRBV5-6 | NA | TGTGCCAGCAGCTCTAGACAGGAAAGTGAAAAACTGTTTTTT | CASSSRQESEKLFF
NA | TRBJ2-2 | TRBV15 | once | TGTGCCACCAGCAGAGATCACGGGGCCGGGGAGCTGTTTTTT | CATSRDHGAGELFF
NA | TRBJ2-2 | TRBV7-9 | NA | TGTGCCAGCAGCTTAGAGCATCAGGGTTGGGCCGGGGAGCTGTTTTTT | CASSLEHQGWAGELFF